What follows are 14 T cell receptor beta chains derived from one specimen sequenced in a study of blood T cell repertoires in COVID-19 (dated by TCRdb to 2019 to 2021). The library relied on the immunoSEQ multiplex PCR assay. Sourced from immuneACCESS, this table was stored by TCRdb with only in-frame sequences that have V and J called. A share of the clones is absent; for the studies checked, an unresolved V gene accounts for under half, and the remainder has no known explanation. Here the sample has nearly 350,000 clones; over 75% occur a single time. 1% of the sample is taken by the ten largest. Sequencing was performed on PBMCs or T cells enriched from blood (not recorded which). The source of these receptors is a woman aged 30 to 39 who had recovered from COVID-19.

CDR3 region: CASTGRAFSYGYTF. As DNA, the CDR3 is TGTGCCAGCACTGGGCGAGCCTTCTCCTATGGCTACACCTTC. The chain joins TRBV27 to TRBJ1-2; D gene ambiguous. The CDR3 runs 14 residues. V shed 7 bases and J shed 4 bases, with 16 bases lying between them. Germline V gives CDR1 MNHEY, CDR2 SMNVEV (reference sequence).

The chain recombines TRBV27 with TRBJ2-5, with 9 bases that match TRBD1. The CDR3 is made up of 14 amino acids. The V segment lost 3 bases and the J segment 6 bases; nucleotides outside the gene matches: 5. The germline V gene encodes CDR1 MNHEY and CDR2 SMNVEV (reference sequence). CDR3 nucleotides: TGTGCCAGCAGTTTTCCGGGACAGGGAAAGACCCAGTACTTC. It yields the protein CASSFPGQGKTQYF.

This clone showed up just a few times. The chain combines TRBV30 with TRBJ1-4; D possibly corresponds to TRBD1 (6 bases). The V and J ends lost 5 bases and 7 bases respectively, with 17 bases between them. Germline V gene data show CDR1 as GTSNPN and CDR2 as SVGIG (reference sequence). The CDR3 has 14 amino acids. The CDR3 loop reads CAWGGGTISEKLFF. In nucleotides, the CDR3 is TGTGCCTGGGGGGGCGGGACCATTTCTGAAAAACTGTTTTTT.

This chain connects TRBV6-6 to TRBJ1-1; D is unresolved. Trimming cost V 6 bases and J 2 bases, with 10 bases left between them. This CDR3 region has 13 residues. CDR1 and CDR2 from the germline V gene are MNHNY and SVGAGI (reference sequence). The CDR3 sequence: CASSLQSNTEAFF. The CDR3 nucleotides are TGTGCCAGCAGCCTACAGAGCAACACTGAAGCTTTCTTT.

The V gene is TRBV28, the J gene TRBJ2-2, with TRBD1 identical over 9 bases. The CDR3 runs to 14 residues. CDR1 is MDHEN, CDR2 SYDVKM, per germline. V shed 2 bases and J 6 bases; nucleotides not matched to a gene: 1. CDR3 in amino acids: CASSLHRGPGELFF. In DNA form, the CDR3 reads TGTGCCAGCAGTTTACACAGGGGGCCCGGGGAGCTGTTTTTT.

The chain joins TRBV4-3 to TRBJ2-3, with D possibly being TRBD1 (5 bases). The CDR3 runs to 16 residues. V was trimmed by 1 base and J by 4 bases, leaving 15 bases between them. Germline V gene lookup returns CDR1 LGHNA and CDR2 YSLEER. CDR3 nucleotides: TGCGCCAGCAGCCAAGGATTCAGGGTGAGCGCAGATACGCAGTATTTT. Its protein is CASSQGFRVSADTQYF.

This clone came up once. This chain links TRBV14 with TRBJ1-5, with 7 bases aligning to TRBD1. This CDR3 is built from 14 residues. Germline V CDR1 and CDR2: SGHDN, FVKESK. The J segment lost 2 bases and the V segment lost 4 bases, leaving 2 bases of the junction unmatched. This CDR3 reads CASSPGTGNQPQHF. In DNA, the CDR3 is TGTGCCAGCAGCCCCGGGACAGGCAATCAGCCCCAGCATTTT.

The CDR3 DNA reads as TGTGCCAGCAGCCCAGGGGTCCTGAGCTCCTACAATGAGCAGTTCTTC. This encodes CASSPGVLSSYNEQFF. The chain links TRBV5-5 to TRBJ2-1; D possibly corresponds to TRBD1 (6 bases). The CDR3 is 16 residues long. The V end lost 4 bases, the J end lost 0 bases, and 14 bases lay between the germline ends. Germline V gives CDR1 SGHKS, CDR2 YYEKEE (reference sequence).

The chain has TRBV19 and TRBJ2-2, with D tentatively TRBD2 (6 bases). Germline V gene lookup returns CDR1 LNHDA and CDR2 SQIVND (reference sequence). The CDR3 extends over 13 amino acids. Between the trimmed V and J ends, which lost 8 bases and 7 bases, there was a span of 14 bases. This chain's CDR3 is CASRLPGGGELFF. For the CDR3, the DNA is TGTGCCAGTCGACTCCCCGGGGGCGGGGAGCTGTTTTTT. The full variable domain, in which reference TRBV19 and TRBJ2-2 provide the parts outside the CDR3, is DGGITQSPKYLFRKEGQNVTLSCEQNLNHDAMYWYRQDPGQGLRLIYYSQIVNDFQKGDIAEGYSVSREKKESFPLTVTSAQKNPTAFYLCASRLPGGGELFFGEGSRLTVL.

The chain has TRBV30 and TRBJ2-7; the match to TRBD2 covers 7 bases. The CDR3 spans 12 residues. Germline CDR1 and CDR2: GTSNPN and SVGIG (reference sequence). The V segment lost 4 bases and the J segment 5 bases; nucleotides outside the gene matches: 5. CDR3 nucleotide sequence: TGTGCCTGGATTTTAGCGGGTGACGAGCAGTACTTC. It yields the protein CAWILAGDEQYF. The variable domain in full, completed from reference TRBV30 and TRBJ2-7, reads SQTIHQWPATLVQPVGSPLSLECTVEGTSNPNLYWYRQAAGRGLQLLFYSVGIGQISSEVPQNLSASRPQDRQFILSSKKLLLSDSGFYLCAWILAGDEQYFGPGTRLTVT.

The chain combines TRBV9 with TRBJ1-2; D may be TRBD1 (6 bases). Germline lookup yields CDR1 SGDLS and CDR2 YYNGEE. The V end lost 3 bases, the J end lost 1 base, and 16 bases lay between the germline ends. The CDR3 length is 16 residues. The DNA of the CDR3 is TGTGCCAGCAGCGGGCCGAAGAGGGGGTTTAACTATGGCTACACCTTC. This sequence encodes CASSGPKRGFNYGYTF.

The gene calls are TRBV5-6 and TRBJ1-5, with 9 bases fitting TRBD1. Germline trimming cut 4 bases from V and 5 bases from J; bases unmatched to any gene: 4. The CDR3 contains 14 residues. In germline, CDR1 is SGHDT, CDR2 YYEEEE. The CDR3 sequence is CASSKTGGDQPQHF. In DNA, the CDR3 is TGTGCCAGCAGCAAAACAGGGGGCGATCAGCCCCAGCATTTT.

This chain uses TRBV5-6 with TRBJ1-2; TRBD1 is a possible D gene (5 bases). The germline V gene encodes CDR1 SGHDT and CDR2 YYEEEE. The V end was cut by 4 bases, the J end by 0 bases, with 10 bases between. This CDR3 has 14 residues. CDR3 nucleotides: TGTGCCAGCAGCGAAACAGGTGCTAACTATGGCTACACCTTC. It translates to CASSETGANYGYTF.

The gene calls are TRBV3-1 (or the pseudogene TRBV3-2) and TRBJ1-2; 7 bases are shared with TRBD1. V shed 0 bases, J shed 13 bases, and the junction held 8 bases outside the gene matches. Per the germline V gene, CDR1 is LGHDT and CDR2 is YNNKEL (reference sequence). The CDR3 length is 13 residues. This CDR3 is CASSQEETGLSTF. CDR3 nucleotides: TGTGCCAGCAGCCAAGAAGAGACAGGGCTCTCCACCTTC.